The following is a TCR beta chain sequence with its context. The data are from a study of molecular identifiers for immune sequencing clone quantification. V shed 4 bases, J shed 4 bases, and the junction held 5 bases outside the gene matches. Germline V lookup: CDR1 GTSNPN, CDR2 SVGIG (reference sequence). CDR3 length equals 14 residues. In TCRdb, the PCR reads were re-called with MiXCR into one record per CDR3 protein. This table has hundreds of thousands of distinct CDR3 sequences, roughly 25% appearing once. Isolation of naive CD8 T cells was achieved by sorting on a CD8+CD4-CCR7+CD45RA+ phenotype.

The sequencing input was naive CD8+ T cells from blood, with Jurkat cell RNA spiked in. The sample's subset: FACS-sorted CD8+CD4-CCR7+CD45RA+ naive T cells. The receptor comes from a human donor in good health. Some libraries in this study had Jurkat cell RNA spiked in. The chain combines TRBV30 with TRBJ2-7, with 12 bases identical to TRBD1. DNA for the CDR3: TGTGCCTGGAACCCGGGACAGGGGGCATACGAGCAGTACTTC. Its translation: CAWNPGQGAYEQYF. The full variable domain, completed using reference TRBV30 and TRBJ2-7, is SQTIHQWPATLVQPVGSPLSLECTVEGTSNPNLYWYRQAAGRGLQLLFYSVGIGQISSEVPQNLSASRPQDRQFILSSKKLLLSDSGFYLCAWNPGQGAYEQYFGPGTRLTVT.